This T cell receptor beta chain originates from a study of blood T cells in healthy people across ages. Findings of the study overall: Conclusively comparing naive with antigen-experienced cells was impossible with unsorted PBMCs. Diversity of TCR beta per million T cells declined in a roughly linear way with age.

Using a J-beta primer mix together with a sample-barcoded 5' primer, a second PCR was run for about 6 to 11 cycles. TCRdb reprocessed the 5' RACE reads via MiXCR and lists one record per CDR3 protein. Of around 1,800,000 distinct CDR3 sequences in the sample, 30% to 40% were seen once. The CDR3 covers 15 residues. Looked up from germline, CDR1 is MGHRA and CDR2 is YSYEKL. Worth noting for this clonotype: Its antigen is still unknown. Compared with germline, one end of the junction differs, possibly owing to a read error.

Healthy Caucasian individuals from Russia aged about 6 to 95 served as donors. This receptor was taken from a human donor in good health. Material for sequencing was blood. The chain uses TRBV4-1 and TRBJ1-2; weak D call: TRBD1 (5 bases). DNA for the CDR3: TGCGCCAGCAACCAATGGCCCGGGACGGACTATGGCTACACCTTC. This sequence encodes CASNQWPGTDYGYTF.